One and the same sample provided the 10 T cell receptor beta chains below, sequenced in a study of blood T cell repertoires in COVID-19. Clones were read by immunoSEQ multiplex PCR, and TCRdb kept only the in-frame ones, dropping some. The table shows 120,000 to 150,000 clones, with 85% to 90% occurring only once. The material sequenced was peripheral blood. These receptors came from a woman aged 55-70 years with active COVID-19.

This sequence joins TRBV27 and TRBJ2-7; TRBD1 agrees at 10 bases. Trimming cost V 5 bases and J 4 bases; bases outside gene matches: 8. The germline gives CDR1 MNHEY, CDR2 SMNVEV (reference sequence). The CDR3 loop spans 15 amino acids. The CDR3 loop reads CASSPRDRGGYEQYF. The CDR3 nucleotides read TGTGCCAGCAGTCCCCGGGACAGGGGCGGTTACGAGCAGTACTTC.

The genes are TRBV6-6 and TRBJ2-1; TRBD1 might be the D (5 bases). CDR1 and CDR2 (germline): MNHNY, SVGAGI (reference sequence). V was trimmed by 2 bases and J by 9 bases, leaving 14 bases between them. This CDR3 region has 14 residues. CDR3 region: CASSYVQVVTEQFF. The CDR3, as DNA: TGTGCCAGCAGTTACGTACAGGTGGTAACTGAGCAGTTCTTC.

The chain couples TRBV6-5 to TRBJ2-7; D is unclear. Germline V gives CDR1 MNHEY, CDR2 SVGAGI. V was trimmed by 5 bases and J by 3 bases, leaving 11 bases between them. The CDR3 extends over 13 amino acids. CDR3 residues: CASSLYGGYEQYF. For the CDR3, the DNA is TGTGCCAGCAGTCTATACGGCGGCTACGAGCAGTACTTC.

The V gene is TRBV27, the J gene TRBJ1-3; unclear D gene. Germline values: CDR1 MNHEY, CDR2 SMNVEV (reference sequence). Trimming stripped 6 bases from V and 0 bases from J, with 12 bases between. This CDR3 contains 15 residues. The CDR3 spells CASSKALVSGNTIYF. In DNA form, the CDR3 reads TGTGCCAGCAGCAAAGCACTAGTCTCTGGAAACACCATATATTTT.

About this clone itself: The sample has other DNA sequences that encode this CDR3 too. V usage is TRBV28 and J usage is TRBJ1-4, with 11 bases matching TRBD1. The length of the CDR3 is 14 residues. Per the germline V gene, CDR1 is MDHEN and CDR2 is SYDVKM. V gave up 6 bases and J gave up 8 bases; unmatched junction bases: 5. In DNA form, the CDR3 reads TGTGCCAGCAGCTTGGACAGGGGGCGGGAAAAACTGTTTTTT. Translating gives CASSLDRGREKLFF.

The chain's CDR3 is CASSLGVGGRETQYF. CDR3 sequence (DNA): TGTGCCAGCAGCTTAGGTGTTGGGGGCAGAGAGACCCAGTACTTC. The chain combines TRBV7-8 with TRBJ2-5; the D gene is possibly TRBD1 (6 bases). The V end lost 1 base, the J end lost 4 bases, and 13 bases lay between the germline ends. The V gene's germline CDR1 is SGHVS and CDR2 FQNEAQ. This CDR3 is built from 15 residues.

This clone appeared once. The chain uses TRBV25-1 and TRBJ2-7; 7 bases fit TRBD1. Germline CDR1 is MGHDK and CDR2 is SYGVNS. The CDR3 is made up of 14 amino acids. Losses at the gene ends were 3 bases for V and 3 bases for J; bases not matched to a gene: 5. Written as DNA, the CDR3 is TGTGCCAGCAGTGACTTCGCAGGGGGCTACGAGCAGTACTTC. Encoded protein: CASSDFAGGYEQYF.

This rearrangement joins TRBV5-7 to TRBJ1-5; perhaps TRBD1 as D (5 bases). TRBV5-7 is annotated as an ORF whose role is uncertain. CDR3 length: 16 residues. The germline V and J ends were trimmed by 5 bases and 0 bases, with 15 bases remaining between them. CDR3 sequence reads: CASSYVMTDSNQPQHF. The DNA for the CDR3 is TGTGCCAGCAGTTATGTTATGACAGATAGCAATCAGCCCCAGCATTTT.

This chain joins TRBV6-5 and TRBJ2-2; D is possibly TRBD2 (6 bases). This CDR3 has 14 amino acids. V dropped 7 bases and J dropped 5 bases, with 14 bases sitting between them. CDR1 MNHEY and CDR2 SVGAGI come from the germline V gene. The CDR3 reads CASIGTFKTGELFF. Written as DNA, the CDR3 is TGTGCCAGCATCGGGACTTTTAAGACCGGGGAGCTGTTTTTT.

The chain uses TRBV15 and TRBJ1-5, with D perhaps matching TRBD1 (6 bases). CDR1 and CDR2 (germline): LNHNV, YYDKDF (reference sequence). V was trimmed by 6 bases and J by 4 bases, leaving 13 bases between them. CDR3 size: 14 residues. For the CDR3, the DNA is TGTGCCACCAGTTTGGGGGCTCTAAATCAGCCCCAGCATTTT. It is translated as CATSLGALNQPQHF.